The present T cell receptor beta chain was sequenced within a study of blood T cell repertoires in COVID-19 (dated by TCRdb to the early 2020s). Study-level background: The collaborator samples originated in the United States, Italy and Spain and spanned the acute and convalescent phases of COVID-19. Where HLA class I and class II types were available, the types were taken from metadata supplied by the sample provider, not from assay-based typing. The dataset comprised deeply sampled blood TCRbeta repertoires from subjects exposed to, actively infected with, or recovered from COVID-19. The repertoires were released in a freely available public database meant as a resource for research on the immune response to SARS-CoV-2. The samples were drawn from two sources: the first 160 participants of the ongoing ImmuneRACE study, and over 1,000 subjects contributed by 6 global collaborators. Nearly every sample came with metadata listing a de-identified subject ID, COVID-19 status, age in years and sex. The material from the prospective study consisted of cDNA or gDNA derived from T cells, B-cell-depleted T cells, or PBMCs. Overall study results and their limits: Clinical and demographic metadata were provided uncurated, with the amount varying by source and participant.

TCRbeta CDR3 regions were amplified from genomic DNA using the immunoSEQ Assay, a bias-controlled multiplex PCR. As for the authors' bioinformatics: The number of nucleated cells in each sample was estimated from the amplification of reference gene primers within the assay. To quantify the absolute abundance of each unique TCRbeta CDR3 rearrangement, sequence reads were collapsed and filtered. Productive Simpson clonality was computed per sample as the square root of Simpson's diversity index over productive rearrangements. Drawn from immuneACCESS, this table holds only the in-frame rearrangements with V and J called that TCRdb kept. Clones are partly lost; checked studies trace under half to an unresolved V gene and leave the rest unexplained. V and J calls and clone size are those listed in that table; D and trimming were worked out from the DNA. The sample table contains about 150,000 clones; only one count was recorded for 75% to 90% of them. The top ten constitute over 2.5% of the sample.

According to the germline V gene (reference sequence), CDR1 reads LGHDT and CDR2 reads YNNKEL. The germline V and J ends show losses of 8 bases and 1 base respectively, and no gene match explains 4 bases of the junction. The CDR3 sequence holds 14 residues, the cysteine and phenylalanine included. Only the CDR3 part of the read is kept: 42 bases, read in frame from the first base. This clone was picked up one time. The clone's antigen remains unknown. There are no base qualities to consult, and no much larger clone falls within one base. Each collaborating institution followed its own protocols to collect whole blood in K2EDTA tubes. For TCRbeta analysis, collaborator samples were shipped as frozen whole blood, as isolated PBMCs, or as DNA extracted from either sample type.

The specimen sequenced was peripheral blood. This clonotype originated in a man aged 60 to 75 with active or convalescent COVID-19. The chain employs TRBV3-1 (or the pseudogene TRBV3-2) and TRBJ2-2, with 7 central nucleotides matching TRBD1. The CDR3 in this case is CASEGALNTGELFF. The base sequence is TGTGCCAGCGAGGGGGCCTTGAACACCGGGGAGCTGTTTTTT.